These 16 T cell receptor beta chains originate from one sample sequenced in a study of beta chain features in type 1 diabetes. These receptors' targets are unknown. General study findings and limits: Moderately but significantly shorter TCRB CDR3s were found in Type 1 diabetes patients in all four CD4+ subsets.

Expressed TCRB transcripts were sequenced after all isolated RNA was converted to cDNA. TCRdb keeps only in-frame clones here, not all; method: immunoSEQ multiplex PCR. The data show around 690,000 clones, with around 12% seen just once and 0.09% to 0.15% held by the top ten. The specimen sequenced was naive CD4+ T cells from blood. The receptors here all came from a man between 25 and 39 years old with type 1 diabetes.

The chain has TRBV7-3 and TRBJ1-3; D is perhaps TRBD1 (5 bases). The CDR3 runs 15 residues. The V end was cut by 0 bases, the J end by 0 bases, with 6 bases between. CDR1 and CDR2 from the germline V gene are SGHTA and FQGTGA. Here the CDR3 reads CASSLTGRSGNTIYF. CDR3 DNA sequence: TGTGCCAGCAGCTTAACGGGACGCTCTGGAAACACCATATATTTT.

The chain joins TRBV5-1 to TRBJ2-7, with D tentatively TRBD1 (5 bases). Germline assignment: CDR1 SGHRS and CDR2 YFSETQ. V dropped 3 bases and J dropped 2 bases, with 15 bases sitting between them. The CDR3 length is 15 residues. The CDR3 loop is CASSSTGSTTYEQYF. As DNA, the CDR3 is TGCGCCAGCAGCTCCACAGGTTCTACCACCTACGAGCAGTACTTC.

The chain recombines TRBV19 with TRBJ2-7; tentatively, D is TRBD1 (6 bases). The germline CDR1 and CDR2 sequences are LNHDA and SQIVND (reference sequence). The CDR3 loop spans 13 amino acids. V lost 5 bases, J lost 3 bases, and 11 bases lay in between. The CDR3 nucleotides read TGTGCCAGTAGTCCCGGACAGCTCTACGAGCAGTACTTC. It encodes CASSPGQLYEQYF. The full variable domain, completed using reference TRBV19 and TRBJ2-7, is DGGITQSPKYLFRKEGQNVTLSCEQNLNHDAMYWYRQDPGQGLRLIYYSQIVNDFQKGDIAEGYSVSREKKESFPLTVTSAQKNPTAFYLCASSPGQLYEQYFGPGTRLTVT.

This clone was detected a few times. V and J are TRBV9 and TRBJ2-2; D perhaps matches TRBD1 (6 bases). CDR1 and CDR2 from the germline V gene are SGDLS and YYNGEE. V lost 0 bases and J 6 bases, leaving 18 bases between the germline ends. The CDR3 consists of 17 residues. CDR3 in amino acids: CASSVEGSTGPPGELFF. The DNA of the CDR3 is TGTGCCAGCAGCGTAGAGGGAAGTACAGGGCCCCCCGGGGAGCTGTTTTTT.

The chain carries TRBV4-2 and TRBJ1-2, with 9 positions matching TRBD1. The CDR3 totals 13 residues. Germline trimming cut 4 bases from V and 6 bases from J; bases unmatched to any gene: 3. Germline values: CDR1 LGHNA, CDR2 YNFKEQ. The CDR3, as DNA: TGTGCCAGCAGCCCTGGGACAGGGAATGGCTACACCTTC. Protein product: CASSPGTGNGYTF.

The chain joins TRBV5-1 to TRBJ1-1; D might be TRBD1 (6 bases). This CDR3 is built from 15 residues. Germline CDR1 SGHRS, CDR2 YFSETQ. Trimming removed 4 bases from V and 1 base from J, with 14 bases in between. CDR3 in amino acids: CASSPDGGANTEAFF. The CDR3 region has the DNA TGCGCCAGCAGCCCGGACGGGGGGGCGAACACTGAAGCTTTCTTT.

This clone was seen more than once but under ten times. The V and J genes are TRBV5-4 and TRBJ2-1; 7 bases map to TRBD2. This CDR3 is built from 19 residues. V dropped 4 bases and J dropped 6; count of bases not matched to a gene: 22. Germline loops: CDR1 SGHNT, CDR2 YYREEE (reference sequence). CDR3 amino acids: CASSGAWGTKAGRTNEQFF. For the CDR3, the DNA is TGTGCCAGCAGCGGAGCGTGGGGGACTAAAGCGGGGCGGACCAATGAGCAGTTCTTC.

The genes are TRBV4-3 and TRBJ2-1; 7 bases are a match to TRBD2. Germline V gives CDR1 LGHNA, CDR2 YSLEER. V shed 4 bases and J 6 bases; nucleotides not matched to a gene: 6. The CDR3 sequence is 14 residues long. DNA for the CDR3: TGCGCCAGCAGCCCAGCGGGGCCCTCCAATGAGCAGTTCTTC. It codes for CASSPAGPSNEQFF.

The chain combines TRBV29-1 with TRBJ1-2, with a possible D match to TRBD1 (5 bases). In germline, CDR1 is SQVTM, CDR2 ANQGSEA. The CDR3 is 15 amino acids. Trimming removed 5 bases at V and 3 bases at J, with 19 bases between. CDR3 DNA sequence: TGCAGCGTTCCCAGGGAGGGTGGTACGCACTATGGCTACACCTTC. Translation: CSVPREGGTHYGYTF. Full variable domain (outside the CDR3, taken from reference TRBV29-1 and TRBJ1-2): SAVISQKPSRDICQRGTSLTIQCQVDSQVTMMFWYRQQPGQSLTLIATANQGSEATYESGFVIDKFPISRPNLTFSTLTVSNMSPEDSSIYLCSVPREGGTHYGYTFGSGTRLTVV.

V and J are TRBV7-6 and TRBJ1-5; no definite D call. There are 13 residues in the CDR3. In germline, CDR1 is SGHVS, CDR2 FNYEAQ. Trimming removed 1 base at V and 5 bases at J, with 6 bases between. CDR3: CASSLEQDQPQHF. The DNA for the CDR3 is TGTGCCAGCAGCTTAGAACAAGATCAGCCCCAGCATTTT.

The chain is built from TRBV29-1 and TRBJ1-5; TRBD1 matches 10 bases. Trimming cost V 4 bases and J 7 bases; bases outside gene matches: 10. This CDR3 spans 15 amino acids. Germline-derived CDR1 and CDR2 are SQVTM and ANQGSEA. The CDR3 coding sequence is TGCAGCGTTGGTCTCTCCGGGACAGGGGACCAGCCCCAGCATTTT. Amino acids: CSVGLSGTGDQPQHF.

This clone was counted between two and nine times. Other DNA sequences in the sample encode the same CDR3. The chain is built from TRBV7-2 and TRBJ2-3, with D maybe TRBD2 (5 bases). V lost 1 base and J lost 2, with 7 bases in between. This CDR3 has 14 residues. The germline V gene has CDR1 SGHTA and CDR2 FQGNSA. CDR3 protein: CASSLGGPTDTQYF. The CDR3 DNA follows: TGTGCCAGCAGCTTAGGCGGGCCCACAGATACGCAGTATTTT.

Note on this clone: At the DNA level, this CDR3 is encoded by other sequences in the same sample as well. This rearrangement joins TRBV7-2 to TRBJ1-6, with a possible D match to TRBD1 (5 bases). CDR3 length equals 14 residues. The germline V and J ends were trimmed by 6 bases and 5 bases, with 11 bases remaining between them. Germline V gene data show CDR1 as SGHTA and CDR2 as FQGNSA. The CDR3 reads CASRVQGDNSPLHF. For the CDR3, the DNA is TGTGCCAGCAGAGTCCAGGGAGATAATTCACCCCTCCACTTT. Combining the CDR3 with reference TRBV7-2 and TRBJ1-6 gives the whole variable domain GAGVSQSPSNKVTEKGKDVELRCDPISGHTALYWYRQSLGQGLEFLIYFQGNSAPDKSGLPSDRFSAERTGGSVSTLTIQRTQQEDSAVYLCASRVQGDNSPLHFGNGTRLTVT.

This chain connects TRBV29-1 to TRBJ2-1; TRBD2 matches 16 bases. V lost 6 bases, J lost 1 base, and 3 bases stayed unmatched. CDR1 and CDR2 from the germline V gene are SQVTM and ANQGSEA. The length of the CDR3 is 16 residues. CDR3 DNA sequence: TGCAGCGTCGGGACTAGCGGGGGGGCGTCCTACAATGAGCAGTTCTTC. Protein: CSVGTSGGASYNEQFF.

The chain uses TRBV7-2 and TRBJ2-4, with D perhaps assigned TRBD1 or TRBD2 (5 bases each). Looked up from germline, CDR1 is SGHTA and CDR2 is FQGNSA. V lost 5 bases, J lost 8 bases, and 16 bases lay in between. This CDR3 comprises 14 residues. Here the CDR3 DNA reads TGTGCCAGCAGCCGGGACCAAGGGTGGGACATTCAGTACTTC. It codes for CASSRDQGWDIQYF.

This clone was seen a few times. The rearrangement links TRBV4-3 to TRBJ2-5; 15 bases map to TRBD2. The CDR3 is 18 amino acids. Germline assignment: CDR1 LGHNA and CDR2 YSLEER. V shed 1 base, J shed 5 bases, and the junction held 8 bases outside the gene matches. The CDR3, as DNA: TGCGCCAGCAGCCAAGTGGGAGGACTAGCGGGGGGGCTCGAGACCCAGTACTTC. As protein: CASSQVGGLAGGLETQYF.